This T cell receptor (beta chain) was retrieved from a study of T cells in Graves' hyperthyroidism and ophthalmopathy. Points from the study as a whole: Onset of ophthalmopathy came a median roughly 6.4 months after the model predicted it.

With regard to this clonotype: Its matching antigen is unknown.

Regions amplified from RNA transcripts were the TCR beta CDR3 regions. In the first-round RT-PCR of the TCR CDR3, the HTBI primer set was used. Each CDR3 protein gets one entry after TCRdb re-called the multiplex PCR reads with MiXCR. Found here are approximately 300,000 distinct CDR3 sequences, roughly 20% of them singletons; the top ten hold under 45%. The CDR3 has 19 residues. V was trimmed by 3 bases and J by 1 base, leaving 22 bases between them. Germline values: CDR1 MDHEN, CDR2 SYDVKM. Source material: blood. This clonotype originated in a man aged 50-60 years with Graves' ophthalmopathy. The chain carries TRBV28 and TRBJ1-5, with a weak D call TRBD1 (6 bases). The CDR3 is CASSLLGGLGQGSNQPQHF. CDR3 bases: TGTGCCAGCAGTTTGCTGGGGGGCCTGGGGCAGGGGAGCAATCAGCCCCAGCATTTT.